The clone carrying this T cell receptor (beta chain) was counted a few times. TCRdb independently ran MiXCR on the 5' RACE reads; one entry per CDR3 protein. The sample shows some 250,000 distinct CDR3 sequences, over 15% of them seen only once. The CDR3 covers 13 residues. From germline, CDR1 is DFQATT and CDR2 SNEGSKA (reference sequence). Trimming cost V 1 base and J 5 bases, with 9 bases left between them. This record comes from a study of T-cell memory formation after mild COVID-19. The receptor was isolated from a man younger than 35 who had mild COVID-19 (a few samples of this study predate the infection). Cell type and time point are not known. Sequencing input: PBMCs or a T cell subset sorted from them (not recorded which). The V gene is TRBV20-1, the J gene TRBJ1-5, with TRBD1 as a possible D gene (5 bases). The CDR3 loop is CSARGQLYQPQHF. The DNA for the CDR3 is TGCAGTGCTAGAGGACAGCTTTATCAGCCCCAGCATTTT.